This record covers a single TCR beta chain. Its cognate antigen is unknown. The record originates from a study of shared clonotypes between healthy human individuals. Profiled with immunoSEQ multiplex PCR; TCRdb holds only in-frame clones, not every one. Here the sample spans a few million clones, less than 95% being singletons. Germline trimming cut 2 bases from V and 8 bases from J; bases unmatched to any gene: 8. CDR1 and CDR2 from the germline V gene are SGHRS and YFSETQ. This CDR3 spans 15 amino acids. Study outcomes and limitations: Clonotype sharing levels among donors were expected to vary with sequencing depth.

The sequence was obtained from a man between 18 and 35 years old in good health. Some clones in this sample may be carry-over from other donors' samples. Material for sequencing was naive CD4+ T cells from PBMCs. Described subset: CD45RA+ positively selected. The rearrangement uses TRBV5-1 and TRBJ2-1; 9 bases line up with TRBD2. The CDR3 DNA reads TGCGCCAGCAGCTTTCTAGCGGGGCTCAAAGATGAGCAGTTCTTC. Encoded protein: CASSFLAGLKDEQFF.